These T cell receptor beta chains were read from a single sample in a study of graft-versus-host responses after intestinal transplantation. The data were produced by immunoSEQ multiplex PCR, yet TCRdb's version contains in-frame clones alone and is incomplete. Found here are over 60,000 clones, roughly 92% of them singletons; the top ten hold around 7%. The sample consisted of bone marrow, taken nearly 750 days after intestinal transplantation. Every receptor here comes from a human patient who received an intestinal transplant, so some T cells may come from the graft donor. Both conserved end residues are part of each CDR3. D genes are given only for firm matches. Expanded clones get a size class; other rows say once, few or many, or leave the size out.

d_call: .; v_call: TRBV7-9; j_call: TRBJ1-1; clone_size: .; cdr3_nt: TGTGCCAGCAGCTCGCAGGGAGAGGGTGAAGCTTTCTTT; cdr3_aa: CASSSQGEGEAFF
d_call: TRBD2; v_call: TRBV11-2; j_call: TRBJ2-2; clone_size: .; cdr3_nt: TGTGCCAGCTTTATGTCCGGGGGGGACGGGGAGCTGTTTTTT; cdr3_aa: CASFMSGGDGELFF
d_call: .; v_call: TRBV27; j_call: TRBJ2-1; clone_size: .; cdr3_nt: TGTGCCAGCACCACGGGGGCCGGTGAGCAGTTCTTC; cdr3_aa: CASTTGAGEQFF
d_call: .; v_call: TRBV21-1; j_call: TRBJ2-7; clone_size: .; cdr3_nt: TGTGCCAGCAGCATAAACCCGGGACTAGCCTCCTCCTACGAGCAGTACTTC; cdr3_aa: CASSINPGLASSYEQYF
d_call: .; v_call: TRBV5-4; j_call: TRBJ1-2; clone_size: .; cdr3_nt: TGTGCCAGCAGCAGAGGGCCCTCTTCGGGCTACACCTTC; cdr3_aa: CASSRGPSSGYTF
d_call: TRBD1; v_call: TRBV7-9; j_call: TRBJ2-5; clone_size: .; cdr3_nt: TGTGCCAGCAGCTTCTCCCGGGACAGGGTTGAGACCCAGTACTTC; cdr3_aa: CASSFSRDRVETQYF
d_call: .; v_call: TRBV28; j_call: TRBJ1-5; clone_size: .; cdr3_nt: TGTGCCAGCAAAGGGCAATACCTTGGTAGCAATCAGCCCCAGCATTTT; cdr3_aa: CASKGQYLGSNQPQHF
d_call: .; v_call: TRBV7-9; j_call: TRBJ2-7; clone_size: .; cdr3_nt: TGTGCCAGCAGCCCGATCTCGGAGGGATACGAGCAGTACTTC; cdr3_aa: CASSPISEGYEQYF
d_call: .; v_call: TRBV29-1; j_call: TRBJ2-5; clone_size: .; cdr3_nt: TGCAGCGTTGATTCTCGCTATTGGGAGACCCAGTACTTC; cdr3_aa: CSVDSRYWETQYF
d_call: .; v_call: TRBV6-5; j_call: TRBJ1-1; clone_size: .; cdr3_nt: TGTGCCAGCAGTAGTCCCTCGGGACTGTACACTGAAGCTTTCTTT; cdr3_aa: CASSSPSGLYTEAFF
d_call: .; v_call: TRBV15; j_call: TRBJ1-2; clone_size: .; cdr3_nt: TGTGCCACCAGCAGAGGCCAGGGATTCTATGGCTACACCTTC; cdr3_aa: CATSRGQGFYGYTF
d_call: .; v_call: TRBV19; j_call: TRBJ2-7; clone_size: .; cdr3_nt: TGTGCCAGTAGTATAGTTGACAGACATACCTCCTACGAGCAGTACTTC; cdr3_aa: CASSIVDRHTSYEQYF
d_call: .; v_call: TRBV5-1; j_call: TRBJ1-4; clone_size: .; cdr3_nt: TGCGCCAGCAGTCTTTCAGTTGCAACTAATGAAAAACTGTTTTTT; cdr3_aa: CASSLSVATNEKLFF
d_call: .; v_call: TRBV6-5; j_call: TRBJ2-7; clone_size: .; cdr3_nt: TGTGCCAGCAGGGACCGCCGGTACGAGCAGTACTTC; cdr3_aa: CASRDRRYEQYF
d_call: .; v_call: TRBV9; j_call: TRBJ2-5; clone_size: .; cdr3_nt: TGTGCCAGCAGCGGGGGGGAACAAGAGACCCAGTACTTC; cdr3_aa: CASSGGEQETQYF
d_call: .; v_call: TRBV18; j_call: TRBJ2-1; clone_size: .; cdr3_nt: TGTGCCAGCTCACCGGAGACAGCCTTCTACAATGAGCAGTTCTTC; cdr3_aa: CASSPETAFYNEQFF
d_call: TRBD2; v_call: TRBV7-9; j_call: TRBJ2-5; clone_size: .; cdr3_nt: TGTGCCAGCAGGGGACTAGCGGGGGGGAGAGAGACCCAGTACTTC; cdr3_aa: CASRGLAGGRETQYF
d_call: TRBD2; v_call: TRBV2; j_call: TRBJ2-7; clone_size: .; cdr3_nt: TGTGCCAGCAGTCCCCCACTAGCGGGGGCCCCCTACGAGCAGTACTTC; cdr3_aa: CASSPPLAGAPYEQYF
d_call: .; v_call: TRBV11-1; j_call: TRBJ1-1; clone_size: .; cdr3_nt: TGTGCCAGCAGCTACGGGACGGGTACAACCGGAGCTTTCTTT; cdr3_aa: CASSYGTGTTGAFF
d_call: .; v_call: TRBV6-1; j_call: TRBJ2-2; clone_size: .; cdr3_nt: TGTGCCAGCACTCTCTCGGGGAGTAACACCGGGGAGCTGTTTTTT; cdr3_aa: CASTLSGSNTGELFF
d_call: TRBD1; v_call: TRBV6-5; j_call: TRBJ1-2; clone_size: once; cdr3_nt: TGTGCCAGCAGTTACGACAGGGGGGGTGGCTACACCTTC; cdr3_aa: CASSYDRGGGYTF
d_call: .; v_call: TRBV18; j_call: TRBJ1-3; clone_size: .; cdr3_nt: TGTGCCAGCTCACCAGACAGGCTAAACACCATATATTTT; cdr3_aa: CASSPDRLNTIYF
d_call: .; v_call: TRBV13; j_call: TRBJ1-1; clone_size: .; cdr3_nt: TGTGCCAGCAGCTTAGGGAAAAACACTGAAGCTTTCTTT; cdr3_aa: CASSLGKNTEAFF
d_call: .; v_call: TRBV7-8; j_call: TRBJ2-5; clone_size: .; cdr3_nt: TGTGCCAGCAGCCTGGGGGGCAGGGGGGAGGAGACCCAGTACTTC; cdr3_aa: CASSLGGRGEETQYF
d_call: TRBD2; v_call: TRBV6-1; j_call: TRBJ2-1; clone_size: .; cdr3_nt: TGTGCCAGCAGTGAATATATGGCGGGAGGGTACAATGAGCAGTTCTTC; cdr3_aa: CASSEYMAGGYNEQFF
d_call: TRBD2; v_call: TRBV2; j_call: TRBJ2-3; clone_size: .; cdr3_nt: TGTGCCAGCAGAAGCGGGGGGGCAGGAGATACGCAGTATTTT; cdr3_aa: CASRSGGAGDTQYF
d_call: .; v_call: TRBV6-1; j_call: TRBJ1-1; clone_size: .; cdr3_nt: TGTGCCAGCAGTGGACTTCAGGGGAACACTGAAGCTTTCTTT; cdr3_aa: CASSGLQGNTEAFF
d_call: .; v_call: TRBV5-4; j_call: TRBJ2-5; clone_size: few; cdr3_nt: TGTGCCAGCAGCTTGGGGCAGGGTGAGATGAAGACCCAGTACTTC; cdr3_aa: CASSLGQGEMKTQYF
d_call: .; v_call: TRBV10-3; j_call: TRBJ2-5; clone_size: .; cdr3_nt: TGTGCCATCAGTGAGGGTGGGCAACAAGAGACCCAGTACTTC; cdr3_aa: CAISEGGQQETQYF
d_call: .; v_call: TRBV18; j_call: TRBJ2-4; clone_size: .; cdr3_nt: TGTGCCAGCTCACCTGGGGGGAGAAGAAACATTCAGTACTTC; cdr3_aa: CASSPGGRRNIQYF
d_call: TRBD2; v_call: TRBV7-9; j_call: TRBJ2-7; clone_size: .; cdr3_nt: TGTGCCAGCAGCTTAGCGCCGGGGGGGCTCAACGACGAGCAGTACTTC; cdr3_aa: CASSLAPGGLNDEQYF
d_call: .; v_call: TRBV6-1; j_call: TRBJ2-7; clone_size: .; cdr3_nt: TGTGCCAGCAGTGAAGTTCAGGCCTACGAGCAGTACTTC; cdr3_aa: CASSEVQAYEQYF
d_call: .; v_call: TRBV9; j_call: TRBJ1-1; clone_size: .; cdr3_nt: TGTGCCAGCAGCGCAGAAGCGAACACTGAAGCTTTCTTT; cdr3_aa: CASSAEANTEAFF
d_call: TRBD2; v_call: TRBV27; j_call: TRBJ2-7; clone_size: .; cdr3_nt: TGTGCCAGCAGTTTATATCTAGCGGGAGAGGGCGAGCAGTACTTC; cdr3_aa: CASSLYLAGEGEQYF
d_call: .; v_call: TRBV25-1; j_call: TRBJ2-5; clone_size: .; cdr3_nt: TGTGCCAGCAGTGATTTCAGGTCGGCCCCTAAGGGGGGGACCCAGTACTTC; cdr3_aa: CASSDFRSAPKGGTQYF
d_call: .; v_call: TRBV10-3; j_call: TRBJ1-3; clone_size: .; cdr3_nt: TGTGCCATCAGTGATGTCCGATCCGCTGGAAACACCATATATTTT; cdr3_aa: CAISDVRSAGNTIYF